The present TCR beta chain was sequenced within a study of regulatory T cells in long-lasting Graves disease. This clonotype has a count of ten or more. According to the study, TCR beta libraries were built with iRepertoire HTBI primers and CDR3-region Arm-PCR. TCRdb reprocessed the multiplex PCR reads with MiXCR, giving one entry per CDR3 protein. The table lists roughly 500,000 distinct CDR3 sequences, 13% of them singletons. Time point denoted: newly diagnosed GD, antithyroid drugs for less than 3 months. Making the TCR library involved RNA that had been extracted from PBMCs. V was cut by 1 base and J by 11 bases, with 14 bases left in between. CDR3 size: 13 residues. This sample also belongs to another study, concerning T cells in Graves' hyperthyroidism and ophthalmopathy.

The genes are TRBV12-3 or TRBV12-4 and TRBJ1-2, with a weak D call TRBD1 (5 bases). The TCR originated in a man aged 25 to 45 with Graves disease. This specimen was peripheral blood mononuclear cells (PBMCs), taken at new diagnosis, from a patient treated with antithyroid drugs. CDR3 bases: TGTGCCAGCAGTTTAGGACAGAACCAGAGGTACACCTTC. Its translation is CASSLGQNQRYTF.